This T cell receptor beta chain was observed in a study of response to subunit inactivated influenza vaccine. Notes on the study in general: It was the authors' suggestion that each seasonal influenza vaccination recruits few new T cells.

The germline CDR1 and CDR2 sequences are LNHDA and SQIVND (reference sequence). This CDR3 comprises 16 residues. Losses at the gene ends were 2 bases for V and 1 base for J; bases not matched to a gene: 8. TCRdb called the RT-PCR reads again in MiXCR, with one record for every CDR3 protein. Of 550,000 to 800,000 distinct CDR3 sequences in the sample, about 14% are singletons; the top ten hold around 6.5%. A note on this clonotype: The antigen remains unidentified.

The sequencing used PBMCs from blood, collected 14 to 15 days before vaccination. The chain employs TRBV19 and TRBJ2-7; the match to TRBD2 covers 7 bases. This TCR came from a man between 50 and 59 years old who received an inactivated influenza vaccine. The CDR3 here is CASSIKVLAESYEQYF. CDR3 DNA sequence: TGTGCCAGTAGTATAAAGGTCCTAGCGGAATCCTACGAGCAGTACTTC.